These T cell receptor beta chains were read from a single sample in a study of blood T cell repertoires in COVID-19. Data came from immunoSEQ multiplex PCR; TCRdb stores just in-frame clones and leaves some out. The data contain fewer than 250,000 clones, around four fifths of them singletons. Material: peripheral blood. The receptor set was obtained from a woman in her sixties with active or convalescent COVID-19. The CDR3 runs from the conserved cysteine through the conserved F or W.

>TRBJ2-3|TRBV7-2
CASSLEGQGEAWVDTQYF
>TRBJ2-2|TRBV30
CACSRSPNSGELFF
>TRBJ1-5|TRBV27
CASRNLRAHQPQHF
>TRBJ2-1|TRBV11-2
CASSPGFGVGSYNEQFF
>TRBJ2-7|TRBV5-1
CASSRGGQGADEQYF
>TRBJ1-3|TRBV7-9
CASSFGTATSGNTIYF
>TRBJ1-6|TRBV18
CASSPARAGQGRGYNSPLHF
>TRBJ2-3|TRBV5-1
CASTVDFGTDTQYF
>TRBJ1-2|TRBV9
CASSQPGLTYGGYTF
>TRBJ2-7|TRBV5-8
CASSLTGTSDSYEQYF
>TRBJ1-6|TRBV19
CASSPGRDSPLHF